Below are 17 T cell receptor beta chains sequenced from a single sample in a study of blood T cell repertoires in COVID-19. TCRdb's copy holds only in-frame clones and misses some; the assay was immunoSEQ multiplex PCR. In the table there are hundreds of thousands of clones, 75% to 90% of which are singletons. The sequencing input was PBMCs or T cells enriched from blood (not recorded which). The receptors originated from a woman under 30 who had recovered from COVID-19.

Turning to this clone: This sample also contains other DNA sequences that code for the same CDR3. This rearrangement joins TRBV6-5 to TRBJ1-5, with D tentatively TRBD1 (6 bases). The CDR3 is made up of 14 amino acids. CDR1 is MNHEY and CDR2 is SVGAGI in the germline V gene. Trimming took 7 bases from V and 1 from J, leaving 11 bases between them. CDR3 sequence (DNA): TGTGCCAGCAATCCTACAGGGAGCAATCAGCCCCAGCATTTT. This codes for CASNPTGSNQPQHF.

In DNA form, the CDR3 reads TGTGCCAGCAGGTCTCTGGGGGGAACGGCCAACGTCCTGACTTTC. This translates into CASRSLGGTANVLTF. This sequence joins TRBV5-6 and TRBJ2-6, with a weak D call TRBD2 (6 bases). V was trimmed by 5 bases and J by 6 bases, leaving 15 bases between them. The CDR3 consists of 15 residues. The germline CDR1 and CDR2 sequences are SGHDT and YYEEEE.

This clone has just one count. The V gene is TRBV6-5, the J gene TRBJ1-1; TRBD1 is a possible D gene (6 bases). The CDR3 covers 13 residues. Germline CDR1 MNHEY, CDR2 SVGAGI. V was shortened by 10 bases and J by 1 base, with 13 bases between the two germline ends. The CDR3 DNA sequence: TGTGCCACCTCGGGGGGCAGGAACACTGAAGCTTTCTTT. Protein sequence: CATSGGRNTEAFF.

In this sample, this clone turned up a few times. J is TRBJ1-1 and V is TRBV9; 9 nucleotides agree with TRBD1. The germline gives CDR1 SGDLS, CDR2 YYNGEE. J gave up 3 bases and V 3 bases, and 0 bases lay outside the gene matches. The CDR3 extends over 13 amino acids. The CDR3 nucleotides read TGTGCCAGCAGCGGGACAGGGGACACTGAAGCTTTCTTT. Translation gives CASSGTGDTEAFF.

Worth noting for this clone: The junction shows a germline mismatch at one end, possibly a read error. Written as DNA, the CDR3 is TGTGCTAGCAGCTTAGGTTCGACTAGCGGGGGCCAAGAGACCCAGTACTTC. This codes for CASSLGSTSGGQETQYF. This rearrangement joins TRBV7-7 to TRBJ2-5; 12 positions agree with TRBD2. The CDR3 has 17 residues. Germline values: CDR1 SSHAT, CDR2 FNYEAQ (reference sequence).

V is TRBV29-1 and J is TRBJ1-1; 11 nucleotides agree with TRBD1. CDR1 and CDR2 from the germline V gene are SQVTM and ANQGSEA. The CDR3 is 12 amino acids. After removal of 4 bases from V and 10 bases from J, the junction contained 5 bases not matched to a gene. The CDR3 protein is CSVGTGGLGAFF. CDR3 in DNA: TGCAGCGTTGGGACAGGGGGCTTGGGAGCTTTCTTT.

This sequence joins TRBV5-1 and TRBJ1-1, with D unclear. The CDR3 has 16 residues. The germline CDR1 and CDR2 sequences are SGHRS and YFSETQ. Trimming cost V 0 bases and J 3 bases, with 15 bases left between them. The CDR3 DNA reads TGCGCCAGCAGCTTGGCTCCGGAGTATTGGGACACTGAAGCTTTCTTT. It specifies CASSLAPEYWDTEAFF.

The chain combines TRBV7-8 with TRBJ2-5; the match to TRBD2 covers 13 bases. From germline, CDR1 is SGHVS and CDR2 FQNEAQ. The CDR3 totals 17 residues. V shed 4 bases and J 1 base; nucleotides not matched to a gene: 6. The CDR3 is CASSSRRTSGGQETQYF. CDR3 nucleotides: TGTGCCAGCAGCTCCCGAAGGACTAGCGGGGGCCAAGAGACCCAGTACTTC.

The CDR3 loop reads CASSLWRFEMSNQPQHF. Here the CDR3 DNA reads TGTGCCAGCAGTCTCTGGAGGTTCGAAATGAGCAATCAGCCCCAGCATTTT. The chain couples TRBV28 to TRBJ1-5; D not certain. The CDR3 contains 17 residues. Trimming took off 5 bases at V and 1 base at J, with 18 bases between the two ends. Germline V gives CDR1 MDHEN, CDR2 SYDVKM.

The chain links TRBV29-1 to TRBJ1-2; D not certain. Deletions cut 2 bases from V and 4 bases from J, with 11 bases between. CDR1 and CDR2 (germline): SQVTM, ANQGSEA. This CDR3 is built from 13 residues. Written as DNA, the CDR3 is TGCAGCGTTGAAACCGGACTGAGCTATGGCTACACCTTC. It encodes CSVETGLSYGYTF.

The rearrangement links TRBV28 to TRBJ1-4, with D maybe TRBD1 (5 bases). Trimming stripped 2 bases from V and 8 bases from J, with 15 bases between. CDR3 length: 15 amino acids. The germline V gene has CDR1 MDHEN and CDR2 SYDVKM. The CDR3 nucleotides are TGTGCCAGCAGTTTACCAGGGTTTTTTAGGGAAAAACTGTTTTTT. Its translation: CASSLPGFFREKLFF.

The V call is TRBV3-1 (or the pseudogene TRBV3-2), the J call TRBJ2-1; the D gene is possibly TRBD1 (6 bases). Trimming cost V 4 bases and J 0 bases, with 10 bases left between them. Germline-derived CDR1 and CDR2 are LGHDT and YNNKEL (reference sequence). The CDR3 spans 15 residues. As DNA, the CDR3 is TGTGCCAGCAGCCCTGGACAGAGCTCCTACAATGAGCAGTTCTTC. This gives the protein CASSPGQSSYNEQFF.

The CDR3 spells CASSPTTSGGTYNEQFF. In nucleotides, the CDR3 is TGTGCCAGCAGCCCAACGACTAGCGGGGGCACCTACAATGAGCAGTTCTTC. The genes are TRBV9 and TRBJ2-1; 12 nucleotides agree with TRBD2. CDR3 length: 17 amino acids. The V segment lost 4 bases and the J segment 2 bases; nucleotides outside the gene matches: 7. CDR1 is SGDLS and CDR2 is YYNGEE in the germline V gene.

V and J are TRBV27 and TRBJ1-4, with TRBD1 identical over 7 bases. Losses at the gene ends were 3 bases for V and 3 bases for J; bases not matched to a gene: 4. Looked up from germline, CDR1 is MNHEY and CDR2 is SMNVEV (reference sequence). The CDR3 sequence is 15 residues long. In DNA form, the CDR3 reads TGTGCCAGCAGTTTTACCGGGACAGCTAATGAAAAACTGTTTTTT. Its protein product is CASSFTGTANEKLFF.

This chain joins TRBV5-1 and TRBJ2-3, with a tentative D call TRBD1 (5 bases). V dropped 5 bases and J dropped 0 bases, with 7 bases sitting between them. There are 13 residues in the CDR3. The germline CDR1 and CDR2 sequences are SGHRS and YFSETQ. The CDR3 is CASRQDSTDTQYF. The CDR3 DNA is TGCGCCAGCAGACAGGATAGCACAGATACGCAGTATTTT. Looking up the rest from reference TRBV5-1 and TRBJ2-3 gives the full variable domain: KAGVTQTPRYLIKTRGQQVTLSCSPISGHRSVSWYQQTPGQGLQFLFEYFSETQRNKGNFPGRFSGRQFSNSRSEMNVSTLELGDSALYLCASRQDSTDTQYFGPGTRLTVL.

The V call is TRBV21-1, the J call TRBJ1-5. TRBV21-1 is listed as a pseudogene. The CDR3 spans 14 residues. Here the CDR3 reads CASSKVSKHQPQHF. CDR3 nucleotides: TGTGCCAGCAGCAAAGTTTCCAAGCATCAGCCCCAGCATTTT.

The V gene is TRBV28, the J gene TRBJ1-2; D is possibly TRBD1 (6 bases). Germline V gives CDR1 MDHEN, CDR2 SYDVKM. The CDR3 contains 15 residues. V lost 2 bases and J lost 4, with 14 bases in between. The CDR3 region is CASSLPGGGLYGYTF. The CDR3 bases are TGTGCCAGCAGTTTACCGGGAGGGGGGCTCTATGGCTACACCTTC.